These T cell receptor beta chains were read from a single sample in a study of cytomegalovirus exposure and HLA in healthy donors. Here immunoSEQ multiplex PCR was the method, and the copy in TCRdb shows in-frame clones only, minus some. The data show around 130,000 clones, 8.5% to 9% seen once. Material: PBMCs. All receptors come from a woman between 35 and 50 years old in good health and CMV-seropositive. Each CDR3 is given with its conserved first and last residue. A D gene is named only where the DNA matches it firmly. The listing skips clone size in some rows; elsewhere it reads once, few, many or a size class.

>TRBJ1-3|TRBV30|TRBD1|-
CAWSPYRTGGEGNTIYF
TGTGCCTGGAGTCCGTACCGGACAGGGGGCGAAGGAAACACCATATATTTT
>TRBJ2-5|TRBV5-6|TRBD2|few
CASSFLRGQETQYF
TGTGCCAGCAGCTTTTTGCGGGGGCAAGAGACCCAGTACTTC
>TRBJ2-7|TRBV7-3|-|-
CASSLTFGRTYEQYF
TGTGCCAGCAGCTTAACGTTTGGCAGAACCTACGAGCAGTACTTC
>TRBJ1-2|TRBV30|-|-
CAWSKGQLIPNYGYTF
TGTGCCTGGAGTAAAGGACAGCTAATCCCTAACTATGGCTACACCTTC
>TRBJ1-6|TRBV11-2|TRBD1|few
CASSYEGGQPNSYNSPLHF
TGTGCCAGCAGCTACGAGGGGGGACAGCCGAACTCCTATAATTCACCCCTCCACTTT
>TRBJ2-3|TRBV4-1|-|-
CASSLSGGQYF
TGCGCCAGCAGCCTCTCGGGGGGCCAGTATTTT
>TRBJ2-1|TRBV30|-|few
CAWNSGSYNEQFF
TGTGCCTGGAACAGTGGATCCTACAATGAGCAGTTCTTC
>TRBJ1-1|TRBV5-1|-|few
CASSLNGVEAFF
TGCGCCAGCAGCTTGAACGGAGTTGAAGCTTTCTTT
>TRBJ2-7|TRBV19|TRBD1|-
CASSGTEYEQYF
TGTGCCAGTAGTGGGACAGAATACGAGCAGTACTTC
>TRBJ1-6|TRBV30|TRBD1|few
CAWSPGTGDSPLHF
TGTGCCTGGAGCCCGGGGACAGGGGACTCACCCCTCCACTTT
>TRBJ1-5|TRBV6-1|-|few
CASRKQQDQPQHF
TGTGCCAGCAGGAAACAACAGGATCAGCCCCAGCATTTT
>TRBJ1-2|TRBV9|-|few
CASSVVSGTSLSGYTF
TGTGCCAGCAGCGTAGTATCCGGGACTTCTTTGAGTGGCTACACCTTC
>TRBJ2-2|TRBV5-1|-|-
CASSLVRTVRNTGELFF
TGCGCCAGCAGCTTGGTAAGGACAGTTAGGAACACCGGGGAGCTGTTTTTT